Each of the 32 T cell receptor beta chains below was sequenced from the same sample in a study of T cells expressing NK-cell markers (dated by TCRdb to the early 2020s). The method was 5' RACE. Instrument used: Illumina HiSeq 2000. The reads went through TCRdb reprocessing, and each CDR3 protein sequence gets one entry with no DNA. The sample has about 370,000 distinct CDR3 sequences on record. The ten top clones hold approximately 11% of the sample. What was sequenced was blood T cells: a sorted CD56 or NKG2C T cell subset, CD4+ or CD8+ T cells, or bulk PBMC T cells (not recorded which). The receptors derive from a woman between 50 and 59 years old in good health. Donor details come from another sample of the same person, matched by shared clones.

V and J are TRBV12-3 or TRBV12-4 and TRBJ2-3; TCRdb's D gene call, TRBD2, goes unchecked for lack of DNA. The CDR3 runs 16 residues. The CDR3 here is CASSFMASGTSDTQYF.

This rearrangement joins TRBV27 to TRBJ2-1; TCRdb returns TRBD2, unconfirmable since there is no DNA. Per the germline V gene, CDR1 is MNHEY and CDR2 is SMNVEV (reference sequence). The CDR3 length is 15 residues. The CDR3 reads CASRAGISSYNEQFF.

The chain joins TRBV4-1 to TRBJ2-1; TCRdb's assignment of TRBD2 cannot be checked, as there is no DNA. CDR1 is MGHRA and CDR2 is YSYEKL in the germline V gene. This CDR3 has 17 amino acids. CDR3: CASSQGEVGLAGGEQFF.

The chain joins TRBV6-2 or TRBV6-3 to TRBJ2-6; there is no DNA to check the TCRdb D call of TRBD2. Germline CDR1 is MNHEY and CDR2 is SVGEGT. This CDR3 region has 16 residues. This CDR3 reads CASSWTFNSGANVLTF.

The chain carries TRBV2 and TRBJ1-4. The CDR3 loop spans 13 amino acids. In germline, CDR1 is SNHLY, CDR2 FYNNEI. Here the CDR3 reads CASAGTLREKLFF.

The chain uses TRBV21-1 and TRBJ2-2; the D call from TCRdb, TRBD1, cannot be confirmed without DNA. TRBV21-1 is annotated as a pseudogene. The CDR3 is 15 amino acids. The CDR3 spells CAPGRGEGGTGELFF.

The CDR3 protein is CASSLGTGHLPPYSNQPQHF. This sequence joins TRBV7-8 and TRBJ1-5; the TRBD1 assignment by TCRdb is unverifiable without DNA. Germline CDR1 is SGHVS and CDR2 is FQNEAQ. The CDR3 totals 20 residues.

V and J are TRBV6-6 and TRBJ2-1. Germline V lookup: CDR1 MNHNY, CDR2 SVGAGI (reference sequence). This CDR3 has 14 amino acids. CDR3 amino acids: CASSQTSVHNEQFF.

This chain joins TRBV20-1 and TRBJ1-6. This CDR3 spans 15 amino acids. CDR1 is DFQATT and CDR2 is SNEGSKA in the germline V gene (reference sequence). CDR3 sequence: CSAQSLGIYNSPLHF.

This rearrangement joins TRBV5-1 to TRBJ1-1; with no DNA, the TCRdb D assignment of TRBD1 cannot be verified. The germline V gene has CDR1 SGHRS and CDR2 YFSETQ. CDR3 length: 13 residues. CDR3 in amino acids: CASSLAGTGEAFF. The complete variable domain, with remaining parts taken from reference TRBV5-1 and TRBJ1-1, reads KAGVTQTPRYLIKTRGQQVTLSCSPISGHRSVSWYQQTPGQGLQFLFEYFSETQRNKGNFPGRFSGRQFSNSRSEMNVSTLELGDSALYLCASSLAGTGEAFFGQGTRLTVV.

This chain connects TRBV5-1 to TRBJ2-2; TCRdb designates TRBD2, a call that cannot be tested without DNA. The CDR3 consists of 13 residues. Germline V lookup: CDR1 SGHRS, CDR2 YFSETQ. CDR3 sequence: CASTKEEAGELFF.

The gene calls are TRBV7-9 and TRBJ2-6; TCRdb proposes TRBD2, but this gene call is untestable without DNA. CDR3 length equals 17 residues. Germline assignment: CDR1 SEHNR and CDR2 FQNEAQ (reference sequence). The chain's CDR3 is CASSSGITGSGANVLTF.

The CDR3 here is CASSPGTGFGQPQHF. This rearrangement joins TRBV19 to TRBJ1-5; TCRdb's D gene call, TRBD1, goes unchecked for lack of DNA. Germline lookup yields CDR1 LNHDA and CDR2 SQIVND (reference sequence). This CDR3 spans 15 amino acids.

The chain combines TRBV12-3 or TRBV12-4 with TRBJ2-6. The CDR3 contains 15 residues. CDR3 amino acids: CASRAENLGANVLTF.

The J gene is TRBJ2-5, the V gene TRBV4-1. This CDR3 contains 14 residues. Germline V gene sequence: CDR1 MGHRA, CDR2 YSYEKL. CDR3 amino acids: CASSQTNSQETQYF.

The genes are TRBV20-1 and TRBJ2-3; TCRdb names TRBD2, which stays unverified in the absence of DNA. This CDR3 is built from 19 residues. Germline lookup yields CDR1 DFQATT and CDR2 SNEGSKA (reference sequence). This CDR3 is CSAKGFRVAAFIPTDTQYF.

J is TRBJ1-1 and V is TRBV11-3; TCRdb designates TRBD1, a call that cannot be tested without DNA. This CDR3 is 14 amino acids long. Germline values: CDR1 SGHNT, CDR2 YENEEA. CDR3 sequence: CASSLRGIVTEAFF. Full variable domain (outside the CDR3, taken from reference TRBV11-3 and TRBJ1-1): EAGVVQSPRYKIIEKKQPVAFWCNPISGHNTLYWYLQNLGQGPELLIRYENEEAVDDSQLPKDRFSAERLKGVDSTLKIQPAELGDSAVYLCASSLRGIVTEAFFGQGTRLTVV.

This sequence joins TRBV20-1 and TRBJ1-4; without DNA, the TCRdb call of TRBD1 cannot be checked. This CDR3 comprises 14 residues. From germline, CDR1 is DFQATT and CDR2 SNEGSKA (reference sequence). CDR3 loop: CSARGRQGSEKLFF.

The chain links TRBV19 to TRBJ1-3. The length of the CDR3 is 13 residues. CDR1 is LNHDA, CDR2 SQIVND, per germline (reference sequence). This CDR3 is CASCGGVGNTIYF.

The rearrangement links TRBV3-1 to TRBJ2-3; the D call of TRBD2 rests on TCRdb alone, since no DNA is present to check it. CDR1 is LGHDT and CDR2 is YNNKEL in the germline V gene (reference sequence). This CDR3 is 16 amino acids long. The CDR3 here is CASSHSGRAGRSTQYF.

The chain has TRBV5-6 and TRBJ2-1; TCRdb gives TRBD1 as the D gene, but with no DNA this cannot be confirmed. The CDR3 contains 13 residues. Germline-derived CDR1 and CDR2 are SGHDT and YYEEEE. The CDR3 reads CASSPGPRYEQFF.

This chain joins TRBV27 and TRBJ2-1; the D call of TRBD2 rests on TCRdb alone, since no DNA is present to check it. The CDR3 length is 15 residues. Per germline, CDR1 MNHEY and CDR2 SMNVEV (reference sequence). CDR3 amino acids: CASSPGTSGRSEQFF.

The chain uses TRBV12-3 or TRBV12-4 and TRBJ2-2. CDR3 length: 15 residues. This CDR3 reads CASSLGNRGTGELFF.

The chain couples TRBV10-3 to TRBJ1-1. This CDR3 has 13 amino acids. The V gene's germline CDR1 is ENHRY and CDR2 SYGVKD. CDR3 region: CAITAGLNTEAFF.

The rearrangement joins TRBV10-3 to TRBJ2-1; the D gene TCRdb calls, TRBD1, cannot be checked with no DNA. In germline, CDR1 is ENHRY, CDR2 SYGVKD. The CDR3 has 14 amino acids. The CDR3 region is CAISEGRPGDEQFF.

J is TRBJ2-3 and V is TRBV5-1; the TCRdb D gene call, TRBD1, has no DNA to confirm it. This CDR3 has 16 amino acids. Germline loops: CDR1 SGHRS, CDR2 YFSETQ. CDR3 region: CASSLRGTTSTDTQYF.

The chain is built from TRBV15 and TRBJ1-1. Germline CDR1 is LNHNV and CDR2 is YYDKDF (reference sequence). The CDR3 loop spans 14 amino acids. This CDR3 is CATSTADPNTEAFF.

The chain is built from TRBV3-1 and TRBJ2-5; the D call from TCRdb, TRBD2, cannot be confirmed without DNA. CDR1 LGHDT and CDR2 YNNKEL come from the germline V gene (reference sequence). The CDR3 contains 15 residues. The CDR3 spells CASSQGLAGRGTQYF.

The chain combines TRBV5-1 with TRBJ2-3. Per the germline V gene, CDR1 is SGHRS and CDR2 is YFSETQ. CDR3 size: 15 residues. This CDR3 is CASSLARHSTDTQYF.

The chain links TRBV15 to TRBJ1-5. This CDR3 is 14 amino acids long. Germline V gives CDR1 LNHNV, CDR2 YYDKDF (reference sequence). The CDR3 spells CATSGPGGNQPQHF.

This chain uses TRBV7-8 with TRBJ2-1; TCRdb outputs TRBD2, but without DNA this stays unchecked. CDR1 and CDR2 (germline): SGHVS, FQNEAQ. CDR3 size: 14 residues. The CDR3 is CASSLGVLYNEQFF.

The rearrangement links TRBV4-1 to TRBJ2-1; the D gene TCRdb calls, TRBD2, cannot be checked with no DNA. This CDR3 comprises 19 residues. Germline V gene data show CDR1 as MGHRA and CDR2 as YSYEKL. CDR3 protein: CASSQDRDSGANSYNEQFF.